What follows describes a single T cell receptor beta chain. This sample is drawn from a study of control samples from healthy donors and cancer patients. V was clipped by 1 base and J by 1 base; unmatched bases: 5. The germline V gene encodes CDR1 SGHDT and CDR2 YYEEEE. The CDR3 length is 16 residues. Profiled with immunoSEQ multiplex PCR; TCRdb holds only in-frame clones, not every one. The repertoire holds 120,000 or so clones, with just over 90% as singletons. The sample comprised blood. The TCR sequence derives from a woman aged 18-35 years in good health. The chain employs TRBV5-6 and TRBJ2-4; TRBD1 agrees at 7 bases. The CDR3 sequence is CASSLYQDRAKNIQYF. The CDR3 DNA follows: TGTGCCAGCAGCTTGTACCAGGACAGGGCCAAAAACATTCAGTACTTC.